Detailed here is one T cell receptor beta chain. What it recognizes is unknown. Both 60 Vbeta primers and 13 Jbeta primers went into the PCR. The repertoire was sequenced with immunoSEQ multiplex PCR; TCRdb's copy has only in-frame clones and lacks some. The table has a few hundred thousand clones, 85% to 95% seen once. This entry comes from a study of cytomegalovirus exposure and HLA in healthy donors. Across the study: In terms of ancestry, the Caucasian-associated cluster contained roughly 80% of the approximately 400 genotyped donors. The study's findings and limits: Using the classifier, cytomegalovirus status was reportedly diagnosed with high specificity and sensitivity. Earlier results showed most TCR beta V segments being productive about 87% or about 30% of the time.

The CDR3 runs 14 residues. Germline V gives CDR1 LNHDA, CDR2 SQIVND (reference sequence). Trimming removed 6 bases at V and 0 bases at J, with 11 bases between. The specimen was PBMCs. The chain combines TRBV19 with TRBJ1-1; possible D gene TRBD1, 5 bases. This TCR was sampled from a girl aged 2 to 10 in good health and CMV-seronegative. CDR3 sequence reads: CASRAGGMNTEAFF. Written as DNA, the CDR3 is TGTGCCAGTAGGGCGGGGGGAATGAACACTGAAGCTTTCTTT.